The rows below give T cell receptor beta chains drawn from one sample of a study of cytomegalovirus exposure and HLA in healthy donors. The data were produced by immunoSEQ multiplex PCR, yet TCRdb's version contains in-frame clones alone and is incomplete. Reported are some 47,000 clones; the ten largest clones contain around 2%. Sequences were obtained from PBMCs. The origin of the receptors is a woman in her forties in good health and CMV-seronegative. CDR3s include the opening cysteine and the closing phenylalanine or tryptophan. The D gene is left open where the match is weak.

D gene: NA; J gene: TRBJ2-7; V gene: TRBV18; CDR3 DNA: TGTGCCAGCTCCCCCGGACAGTCTTTCGAGCAGTACTTC; CDR3 protein: CASSPGQSFEQYF
D gene: NA; J gene: TRBJ1-2; V gene: TRBV5-1; CDR3 DNA: TGCGCCAGCAGCTTGGGACAGGCTCCTAGTGGCTACACCTTC; CDR3 protein: CASSLGQAPSGYTF
D gene: NA; J gene: TRBJ1-1; V gene: TRBV19; CDR3 DNA: TGTGCCAGTAGTAAAGGGAGCACTGAAGCTTTCTTT; CDR3 protein: CASSKGSTEAFF
D gene: TRBD1; J gene: TRBJ1-2; V gene: TRBV29-1; CDR3 DNA: TGCAGCGTTGGGGGACAGGGGGCGAAAGAATTTGGCTACACCTTC; CDR3 protein: CSVGGQGAKEFGYTF
D gene: TRBD1; J gene: TRBJ2-7; V gene: TRBV28; CDR3 DNA: TGTGCCAGCAGCGTCGACAGGGGCAGCAACGAGCAGTACTTC; CDR3 protein: CASSVDRGSNEQYF
D gene: NA; J gene: TRBJ1-2; V gene: TRBV4-3; CDR3 DNA: TGCGCCAGCAGCCTGGAAAGGGGAGGTCGTGGCTACACCTTC; CDR3 protein: CASSLERGGRGYTF
D gene: NA; J gene: TRBJ1-1; V gene: TRBV4-1; CDR3 DNA: TGCGCCAGCAGCTTGCGAGAGCGGGATTCATGGGGCACTGAAGCTTTCTTT; CDR3 protein: CASSLRERDSWGTEAFF
D gene: TRBD2; J gene: TRBJ2-5; V gene: TRBV9; CDR3 DNA: TGTGCCAGCAGCGTGGGCGGGGGGAAAGAGACCCAGTACTTC; CDR3 protein: CASSVGGGKETQYF
D gene: TRBD1; J gene: TRBJ2-3; V gene: TRBV11-1; CDR3 DNA: TGTGCCAGCAGCCTCTGGACCGGGACAGGGACAGATACGCAGTATTTT; CDR3 protein: CASSLWTGTGTDTQYF
D gene: TRBD1; J gene: TRBJ1-1; V gene: TRBV9; CDR3 DNA: TGTGCCAGCAGCGTAGGGGGCCAGGGGGACACTGAAGCTTTCTTT; CDR3 protein: CASSVGGQGDTEAFF
D gene: TRBD2; J gene: TRBJ2-7; V gene: TRBV6-5; CDR3 DNA: TGTGCCAGCAGCGCTACTAGCGGGTCCTCCTACGAGCAGTACTTC; CDR3 protein: CASSATSGSSYEQYF
D gene: TRBD1; J gene: TRBJ2-7; V gene: TRBV6-1; CDR3 DNA: TGTGCCAGCAGCCAGACAGGGACCTACGAGCAGTACTTC; CDR3 protein: CASSQTGTYEQYF
D gene: NA; J gene: TRBJ1-3; V gene: TRBV4-3; CDR3 DNA: TGCGCCAGCAGCCAAGATCCAACGGGGGGGCTTGGAAACACCATATATTTT; CDR3 protein: CASSQDPTGGLGNTIYF
D gene: NA; J gene: TRBJ1-1; V gene: TRBV7-9; CDR3 DNA: TGTGCCAGCAGCTTAGTTGCAGGGAACACTGAAGCTTTCTTT; CDR3 protein: CASSLVAGNTEAFF
D gene: NA; J gene: TRBJ1-2; V gene: TRBV19; CDR3 DNA: TGTGCCAGTAGTATAGGCAGTAACTATGGCTACACCTTC; CDR3 protein: CASSIGSNYGYTF
D gene: NA; J gene: TRBJ1-5; V gene: TRBV19; CDR3 DNA: TGTGCCAGTAGACGGACAGTTAGCAATCAGCCCCAGCATTTT; CDR3 protein: CASRRTVSNQPQHF
D gene: NA; J gene: TRBJ1-2; V gene: TRBV7-2; CDR3 DNA: TGTGCCAGCAGCCCCAGCGACCGAAACTATGGCTACACCTTC; CDR3 protein: CASSPSDRNYGYTF
D gene: NA; J gene: TRBJ1-2; V gene: TRBV4-2; CDR3 DNA: TGTGCCAGCAGCCAAGACTCGGCTAACTATGGCTACACCTTC; CDR3 protein: CASSQDSANYGYTF
D gene: TRBD2; J gene: TRBJ2-3; V gene: TRBV7-9; CDR3 DNA: TGTGCCAGCAGCGGAAGCGGGAGAGGCGGAGATACGCAGTATTTT; CDR3 protein: CASSGSGRGGDTQYF
D gene: TRBD1; J gene: TRBJ2-7; V gene: TRBV27; CDR3 DNA: TGTGCCAGCAGTTTCGCCGGGACAGCCTCCTACGAGCAGTACTTC; CDR3 protein: CASSFAGTASYEQYF
D gene: TRBD1; J gene: TRBJ2-7; V gene: TRBV7-6; CDR3 DNA: TGTGCCAGCAGCCCGACAGGGTTGTTCTACGAGCAGTACTTC; CDR3 protein: CASSPTGLFYEQYF
D gene: NA; J gene: TRBJ2-2; V gene: TRBV4-1; CDR3 DNA: TGCGCCAGCAGCCAATATTGGAGCGGGCTGAACACCGGGGAGCTGTTTTTT; CDR3 protein: CASSQYWSGLNTGELFF
D gene: NA; J gene: TRBJ1-1; V gene: TRBV19; CDR3 DNA: TGTGCCAGTAGAAACCCGAAACAGGAAACTGAAGCTTTCTTT; CDR3 protein: CASRNPKQETEAFF
D gene: TRBD2; J gene: TRBJ2-7; V gene: TRBV25-1; CDR3 DNA: TGTGCCAGCAGTGCGAGCGGGAGTCATCACTACGAGCAGTACTTC; CDR3 protein: CASSASGSHHYEQYF
D gene: NA; J gene: TRBJ1-4; V gene: TRBV7-8; CDR3 DNA: TGTGCCAGCAGCTTTCGTGGGCAGGGGATGGCAAAACTGTTTTTT; CDR3 protein: CASSFRGQGMAKLFF
D gene: NA; J gene: TRBJ2-3; V gene: TRBV6-6; CDR3 DNA: TGTGCCAGCAGCCCCGGGGCAGATACGCAGTATTTT; CDR3 protein: CASSPGADTQYF
D gene: NA; J gene: TRBJ1-5; V gene: TRBV30; CDR3 DNA: TGTGCCTGGAGTGTATCATCCGAAAGCTTGAATCAGCCCCAGCATTTT; CDR3 protein: CAWSVSSESLNQPQHF
D gene: NA; J gene: TRBJ1-2; V gene: TRBV12-5; CDR3 DNA: TGTGCTAGTGGTGAGATCAGACAGGCCCAAGGAAAACACACCTTC; CDR3 protein: CASGEIRQAQGKHTF
D gene: NA; J gene: TRBJ2-1; V gene: TRBV5-4; CDR3 DNA: TGTGCCAGCAGCTTGGAGGGGACAACTTACAATGAGCAGTTCTTC; CDR3 protein: CASSLEGTTYNEQFF
D gene: TRBD1; J gene: TRBJ2-5; V gene: TRBV9; CDR3 DNA: TGTGCCAGCAGCAACCAGGGGGCTGGAGAGACCCAGTACTTC; CDR3 protein: CASSNQGAGETQYF
D gene: NA; J gene: TRBJ2-2; V gene: TRBV6-6; CDR3 DNA: TGTGCCAGCACGAAGGCGGGGAACACCGGGGAGCTGTTTTTT; CDR3 protein: CASTKAGNTGELFF
D gene: TRBD1; J gene: TRBJ1-1; V gene: TRBV6-1; CDR3 DNA: TGTGCCAGCAGTACACAGGGGGACACTGAAGCTTTCTTT; CDR3 protein: CASSTQGDTEAFF
D gene: NA; J gene: TRBJ1-4; V gene: TRBV7-2; CDR3 DNA: TGTGCCAGCAGCTTACCAGGGGCTAATGAAAAACTGTTTTTT; CDR3 protein: CASSLPGANEKLFF
D gene: NA; J gene: TRBJ2-1; V gene: TRBV4-1; CDR3 DNA: TGCGCCAGCAGCCAAGATGGACAGTCCTACAATGAGCAGTTCTTC; CDR3 protein: CASSQDGQSYNEQFF
D gene: NA; J gene: TRBJ2-3; V gene: TRBV29-1; CDR3 DNA: TGCAGCGTTGGAGGAGATACGCAGTATTTT; CDR3 protein: CSVGGDTQYF
D gene: NA; J gene: TRBJ1-5; V gene: TRBV15; CDR3 DNA: TGTGCCACCAGCAGAGTAGCGGGGCCCCAGCCCCAGCATTTT; CDR3 protein: CATSRVAGPQPQHF
D gene: TRBD2; J gene: TRBJ2-5; V gene: TRBV5-4; CDR3 DNA: TGTGCCAGCAGCCCCCAACTAGCGGGAGGGCCCCAAGAGACCCAGTACTTC; CDR3 protein: CASSPQLAGGPQETQYF